This T cell receptor beta chain was captured by sequencing in a study of beta chain features in type 1 diabetes. General study points: Moderate yet significant TCRB CDR3 shortening was seen in Type 1 diabetes patients in all four CD4+ subsets. VDJ junctions from type 1 diabetes patients carried fewer insertions and larger deletions.

The authors reverse transcribed all of the isolated RNA, so sequencing captured expressed TCRB transcripts. TCRdb keeps only in-frame clones here, not all; method: immunoSEQ multiplex PCR. The data hold about half a million clones, with roughly an eighth observed a single time. Notes on this clone: The antigen remains unidentified.

After removal of 4 bases from V and 5 bases from J, the junction contained 12 bases not matched to a gene. CDR1 is SGHNT, CDR2 YENEEA, per germline. This CDR3 has 16 residues. Each of the CD4+ naive, central memory, regulatory and stem cell-like memory populations was sorted via CD45RO/CCR7/CD25/CD127/CD95/CD27. The receptor's source is a woman in her late teens or twenties in good health. The rearrangement joins TRBV11-3 to TRBJ2-7, with 9 bases lining up with TRBD2. The source material was naive CD4+ T cells from blood. As DNA, the CDR3 is TGTGCCAGCAGCTCCCGTAGTAGCGGGAGAAGGGACGAGCAGTACTTC. Its protein product is CASSSRSSGRRDEQYF. The full variable domain, rest sourced from reference TRBV11-3 and TRBJ2-7, is EAGVVQSPRYKIIEKKQPVAFWCNPISGHNTLYWYLQNLGQGPELLIRYENEEAVDDSQLPKDRFSAERLKGVDSTLKIQPAELGDSAVYLCASSSRSSGRRDEQYFGPGTRLTVT.